Presented here are 26 T cell receptor beta chains from one specimen sequenced in a study of T cells in Graves' hyperthyroidism and ophthalmopathy. Researchers took RNA transcripts and amplified the TCR beta CDR3 regions from them. First-round RT-PCR targeting the TCR CDR3 was performed with the HTBI primer set. TCRdb re-derived calls from the multiplex PCR reads in MiXCR, one entry per CDR3 protein. The data show about 840,000 distinct CDR3 sequences, with 35% to 40% seen just once and 7% to 10% held by the top ten. Sample: blood. The source is a man aged 18 to 30 with Graves' hyperthyroidism.

This clonotype was recorded many times. An end of the junction differs from the germline gene, which may be a read error. The V call is TRBV5-1, the J call TRBJ1-2; D uncertain. This CDR3 region has 12 residues. The germline V gene has CDR1 SGHRS and CDR2 YFSETQ. CDR3: CASSLDRYGYTF. The CDR3 region has the DNA TGTGCCAGCAGCTTGGACCGGTATGGCTACACCTTC.

In this sample, this clonotype turned up many times. V and J are TRBV15 and TRBJ2-7, with a tentative D call TRBD2 (5 bases). The CDR3 runs 14 residues. The V end was cut by 1 base, the J end by 5 bases, with 12 bases between. Germline lookup yields CDR1 LNHNV and CDR2 YYDKDF (reference sequence). The CDR3 DNA is TGTGCCACCAGCAGAGGAGGGAACATTAACGAGCAGTACTTC. Translation: CATSRGGNINEQYF.

This clonotype was counted once. J is TRBJ1-5 and V is TRBV10-3; no reliable D call. The CDR3 consists of 14 residues. Looked up from germline, CDR1 is ENHRY and CDR2 is SYGVKD. V was clipped by 10 bases and J by 4 bases, with 17 bases between them. The DNA of the CDR3 is TGTGCCACGACCCAGGACGTGGAAAATCAGCCCCAGCATTTT. Amino acids: CATTQDVENQPQHF.

This chain joins TRBV10-3 and TRBJ1-3; D unclear. The germline V gene has CDR1 ENHRY and CDR2 SYGVKD. V was trimmed by 10 bases and J by 0 bases, leaving 13 bases between them. This CDR3 has 14 amino acids. CDR3 sequence (DNA): TGTGCCACCCGAGGAGGGTACTCTGGAAACACCATATATTTT. Translated: CATRGGYSGNTIYF.

The chain recombines TRBV5-1 with TRBJ2-7; the match to TRBD2 covers 9 bases. After removal of 6 bases from V and 1 base from J, the junction contained 5 bases not matched to a gene. CDR1 is SGHRS and CDR2 is YFSETQ in the germline V gene. The CDR3 is made up of 14 amino acids. CDR3 in DNA: TGCGCCAGCAAAGCGGGGGGCCCTTCCTACGAGCAGTACTTC. It yields the protein CASKAGGPSYEQYF.

This clonotype was seen a few times. The CDR3 DNA reads TGTGCCAGCCTGGGACACCCAGAATACCCGAACACTGAAGCTTTCTTT. This codes for CASLGHPEYPNTEAFF. The chain combines TRBV7-9 with TRBJ1-1; the D gene is possibly TRBD1 (6 bases). The CDR3 runs 16 residues. The V end lost 8 bases, the J end lost 1 base, and 20 bases lay between the germline ends. CDR1 is SEHNR and CDR2 is FQNEAQ in the germline V gene (reference sequence).

In this sample, this clonotype turned up a few times. The V gene is TRBV4-1, the J gene TRBJ1-1; 8 bases are a match to TRBD1. The CDR3 sequence is 15 residues long. CDR1 and CDR2 from the germline V gene are MGHRA and YSYEKL. With 0 bases clipped from V and 1 base from J, the junction kept 1 base outside the gene matches. This CDR3 is CASSQEGTGNTEAFF. DNA of the CDR3: TGCGCCAGCAGCCAAGAAGGGACAGGGAACACTGAAGCTTTCTTT.

The table lists this clonotype with many counts. This rearrangement joins TRBV19 to TRBJ1-1, with D possibly TRBD1 on 5 matching bases. The CDR3 length is 15 residues. V gave up 4 bases and J gave up 0 bases, with 12 bases separating them. Germline V gene lookup returns CDR1 LNHDA and CDR2 SQIVND (reference sequence). CDR3 in DNA: TGTGCCAGTAGTAACCGGGGAGGGGTGAACACTGAAGCTTTCTTT. This codes for CASSNRGGVNTEAFF.

This clonotype was observed many times. This chain connects TRBV4-2 to TRBJ1-2; 7 nucleotides align to TRBD1. The CDR3 length is 15 residues. V lost 4 bases, J lost 0 bases, and 5 bases stayed unmatched. Germline V gives CDR1 LGHNA, CDR2 YNFKEQ. The CDR3 here is CASSLGTVANYGYTF. The CDR3 DNA reads TGTGCCAGCAGCCTGGGGACAGTGGCTAACTATGGCTACACCTTC.

This clonotype came up once. The rearrangement uses TRBV25-1 and TRBJ1-4, with a weak D call TRBD1 (6 bases). Germline V gene data show CDR1 as MGHDK and CDR2 as SYGVNS. The CDR3 extends over 14 amino acids. Trimming took off 8 bases at V and 5 bases at J, with 15 bases between the two ends. The chain's CDR3 is CASSPPGVNEKLFF. In DNA form, the CDR3 reads TGTGCCAGCTCACCACCAGGGGTCAATGAAAAACTGTTTTTT.

The chain employs TRBV5-6 and TRBJ2-7; D remains unclear. The CDR3 has 13 amino acids. The V gene lost 0 bases and the J gene lost 9 bases, with 13 bases spanning the gap. Germline CDR1 SGHDT, CDR2 YYEEEE. The CDR3, as DNA: TGTGCCAGCAGCTTGGCGGGCCTAGTACCGCAGTACTTC. It is translated as CASSLAGLVPQYF.

This clonotype was counted once. The J gene is TRBJ1-1, the V gene TRBV6-2 or TRBV6-3; unclear D gene. This CDR3 is 15 amino acids long. CDR1 and CDR2 (germline): MNHEY, SVGEGT. Between the trimmed V and J ends, which lost 7 bases and 1 base, there was a span of 16 bases. The CDR3 loop is CASTRESPGNTEAFF. The CDR3 nucleotides are TGTGCCAGCACCCGGGAGTCACCGGGGAACACTGAAGCTTTCTTT.

The count of this clonotype is one. The gene calls are TRBV29-1 and TRBJ1-2; D gene ambiguous. The CDR3 spans 10 residues. The V and J ends lost 8 bases and 8 bases respectively, with 12 bases between them. The V gene's germline CDR1 is SQVTM and CDR2 ANQGSEA. For the CDR3, the DNA is TGCAGCTTGGTAGTGGCCGGCTACACCTTC. This encodes CSLVVAGYTF. Drawing the rest from reference TRBV29-1 and TRBJ1-2, the complete variable domain is SAVISQKPSRDICQRGTSLTIQCQVDSQVTMMFWYRQQPGQSLTLIATANQGSEATYESGFVIDKFPISRPNLTFSTLTVSNMSPEDSSIYLCSLVVAGYTFGSGTRLTVV.

The chain is built from TRBV20-1 and TRBJ1-4; 7 positions match TRBD1. The CDR3 contains 17 residues. CDR1 is DFQATT, CDR2 SNEGSKA, per germline (reference sequence). With 6 bases clipped from V and 0 bases from J, the junction kept 13 bases outside the gene matches. The CDR3, as DNA: TGCAGTGCCCCGACTTGGGAGGGGGCTGCAACTAATGAAAAACTGTTTTTT. Protein: CSAPTWEGAATNEKLFF.

The chain joins TRBV11-2 to TRBJ1-1; 7 positions match TRBD1. Germline V CDR1 and CDR2: SGHAT, FQNNGV. Trimming removed 2 bases from V and 4 bases from J; junction bases left unmatched: 4. This CDR3 spans 14 amino acids. CDR3 sequence: CASSLLGGRTEAFF. CDR3 sequence (DNA): TGTGCCAGCAGCTTATTAGGGGGCCGCACTGAAGCTTTCTTT.

The chain combines TRBV20-1 with TRBJ2-2, with D uncertain. Germline CDR1 DFQATT, CDR2 SNEGSKA (reference sequence). CDR3 length: 12 amino acids. V was pared by 1 base and J by 7 bases, with 7 bases between. Written as DNA, the CDR3 is TGCAGTGCTAGAGGGGGTAACGGGGAGCTGTTTTTT. This encodes CSARGGNGELFF.

The chain carries TRBV9 and TRBJ2-3, with D hard to call. CDR3 length: 13 amino acids. Germline assignment: CDR1 SGDLS and CDR2 YYNGEE. V dropped 1 base and J dropped 9 bases, with 12 bases sitting between them. The DNA of the CDR3 is TGTGCCAGCAGCGTAAACCAGAAATCAACGCAGTATTTT. This codes for CASSVNQKSTQYF.

This clonotype occurred once. The rearrangement uses TRBV5-1 and TRBJ1-2; a weak D match, TRBD1 (6 bases). The V gene's germline CDR1 is SGHRS and CDR2 YFSETQ. This CDR3 region has 15 residues. V gave up 2 bases and J gave up 1 base, with 12 bases separating them. CDR3 amino acids: CASSLGQLHNYGYTF. For the CDR3, the DNA is TGCGCCAGCAGCTTAGGACAGCTACATAACTATGGCTACACCTTC.

This clonotype has a single count. V usage is TRBV10-3 and J usage is TRBJ1-5, with D possibly being TRBD1 (5 bases). V lost 10 bases and J lost 4, with 20 bases in between. Germline V gene data show CDR1 as ENHRY and CDR2 as SYGVKD. The CDR3 contains 15 residues. CDR3 sequence (DNA): TGTGCCACAAAATCGGGGACGGTCACGAATCAGCCCCAGCATTTT. This translates into CATKSGTVTNQPQHF.

The sample holds many counts of this clonotype. V gene TRBV29-1 combines with J gene TRBJ2-2, with a weak D call TRBD2 (5 bases). The V end lost 4 bases, the J end lost 2 bases, and 8 bases lay between the germline ends. This CDR3 region has 13 residues. Germline V CDR1 and CDR2: SQVTM, ANQGSEA. Here the CDR3 DNA reads TGCAGCGTTGTGACTATTAACACCGGGGAGCTGTTTTTT. Encoded protein: CSVVTINTGELFF.

J is TRBJ2-5 and V is TRBV29-1; the D gene is possibly TRBD2 (6 bases). With 3 bases removed from V and 6 bases from J, the gap between germline ends came to 14 bases. Germline V lookup: CDR1 SQVTM, CDR2 ANQGSEA. This CDR3 region has 13 residues. The CDR3 DNA sequence: TGCAGCGTTGAGGAGCGGGTCGGGAAGACCCAGTACTTC. Protein sequence: CSVEERVGKTQYF.

This clonotype was counted at least ten times. This chain joins TRBV7-3 and TRBJ1-5, with D maybe TRBD1 (6 bases). Trimming removed 9 bases at V and 8 bases at J, with 17 bases between. The length of the CDR3 is 13 residues. The germline V gene has CDR1 SGHTA and CDR2 FQGTGA. CDR3 sequence: CARGGQTLEPQHF. CDR3 DNA: TGTGCCAGGGGGGGGCAGACGCTGGAGCCCCAGCATTTT.

Of note for this clonotype: One end of the junction varies from germline; a read error may be responsible. The chain carries TRBV20-1 and TRBJ1-4; D unclear. The CDR3 totals 10 residues. Looked up from germline, CDR1 is DFQATT and CDR2 is SNEGSKA (reference sequence). The CDR3 reads CSAPGDTEAF. In DNA, the CDR3 is TGCAGTGCACCAGGCGACACTGAAGCTTTT.

This clonotype appeared a few times. Its ends do not fully match the called genes, so a read error is possible. The chain carries TRBV5-5 and TRBJ1-1; no clear D. There are 14 residues in the CDR3. Germline V lookup: CDR1 SGHKS, CDR2 YYEKEE (reference sequence). The CDR3 region has the DNA TGCGCCAGCAGCCAAGCAAATATTAACACTGAAGCTTTCTTT. This encodes CASSQANINTEAFF.

As regards this clonotype: This may arise from a read error, as a much more abundant clone is one base away. The chain carries TRBV14 and TRBJ1-6, with a possible D match to TRBD1 (6 bases). CDR3 size: 16 residues. Germline CDR1 SGHDN, CDR2 FVKESK. CDR3 region: CASSHRGGMINSHLHF. In nucleotides, the CDR3 is TGTGCCAGCAGCCACAGGGGCGGCATGATAAATTCACACCTCCACTTT.

CDR3 sequence reads: CSAGKTGTTEAFF. The CDR3 region has the DNA TGCAGTGCTGGAAAGACAGGGACCACTGAAGCTTTCTTT. V usage is TRBV20-1 and J usage is TRBJ1-1; 7 nucleotides line up with TRBD1. V lost 5 bases to trimming and J lost 4 bases; unmatched junction nucleotides: 7. Germline V gene data show CDR1 as DFQATT and CDR2 as SNEGSKA (reference sequence). The CDR3 is made up of 13 amino acids.